These T cell receptor beta chains were read from a single sample in a study of cytomegalovirus exposure and HLA in healthy donors. Method: immunoSEQ multiplex PCR; TCRdb's copy keeps in-frame clones and lacks some. The table includes 150,000 or so clones, about 80% detected once. Sequencing input: PBMCs. The receptors come from a woman between 50 and 59 years old in good health and CMV-seropositive. Each CDR3 is given with its conserved first and last residue. The order of the fields is J gene, D gene, V gene, clone size, CDR3 protein, CDR3 DNA. A D gene is named only where the DNA matches it firmly. Not every row has a clone size; where given, it reads once, few, many or a size class.

TRBJ1-1,-,TRBV28,few,CASSTRDRVMNTEAFF,TGTGCCAGCAGCACCCGGGATAGGGTAATGAACACTGAAGCTTTCTTT
TRBJ1-5,-,TRBV28,-,CASTSGQGHQPQHF,TGTGCCAGCACCTCAGGGCAGGGGCATCAGCCCCAGCATTTT
TRBJ2-7,-,TRBV9,few,CASSGPGGSHPYEQYF,TGTGCCAGCAGCGGACCGGGGGGCAGCCATCCCTACGAGCAGTACTTC
TRBJ2-7,-,TRBV18,-,CASSRPGSEQYF,TGTGCCAGCTCCCGCCCGGGGTCCGAGCAGTACTTC
TRBJ2-7,TRBD2,TRBV19,few,CASSLQSGGRYEQYF,TGTGCCAGTAGTCTCCAGTCGGGAGGGCGGTACGAGCAGTACTTC
TRBJ2-5,TRBD1,TRBV27,-,CASKNRGPQETQYF,TGTGCCAGCAAGAACAGGGGGCCCCAAGAGACCCAGTACTTC
TRBJ2-1,-,TRBV5-1,-,CASSLGGLAYNEQFF,TGCGCCAGCAGCTTGGGCGGCCTGGCCTACAATGAGCAGTTCTTC
TRBJ2-2,-,TRBV29-1,-,CSVSEVGTGELFF,TGCAGCGTATCGGAGGTTGGCACCGGGGAGCTGTTTTTT
TRBJ1-1,-,TRBV18,-,CASSPAWTEAFF,TGTGCCAGCTCACCAGCGTGGACTGAAGCTTTCTTT
TRBJ2-7,-,TRBV20-1,few,CSARNYYEQYF,TGCAGTGCTAGAAACTACTACGAGCAGTACTTC
TRBJ2-5,TRBD2,TRBV7-2,few,CASSQGSAGGPQETQYF,TGTGCCAGCAGCCAGGGGTCAGCGGGGGGGCCTCAAGAGACCCAGTACTTC
TRBJ2-2,TRBD1,TRBV5-4,-,CASSLRRGLNTGELFF,TGTGCCAGCAGCTTACGCAGGGGGCTTAACACCGGGGAGCTGTTTTTT
TRBJ2-2,TRBD2,TRBV11-1,-,CASSLSGGARELFF,TGTGCCAGCAGCTTAAGCGGGGGGGCCAGGGAGCTGTTTTTT
TRBJ2-7,TRBD2,TRBV7-2,-,CASSLVYVGLAGGYEQYF,TGTGCCAGCAGCTTAGTTTACGTCGGGCTAGCGGGGGGGTACGAGCAGTACTTC
TRBJ1-4,-,TRBV5-1,-,CASSLGGSPGTNEKLFF,TGCGCCAGCAGCTTGGGAGGGTCCCCTGGAACTAATGAAAAACTGTTTTTT
TRBJ2-3,-,TRBV2,-,CASFRTVSTDTQYF,TGTGCCAGTTTTAGGACAGTGAGCACAGATACGCAGTATTTT
TRBJ2-1,-,TRBV7-2,-,CASRQYNEQFF,TGTGCCAGCAGACAATACAATGAGCAGTTCTTC
TRBJ1-5,-,TRBV11-2,-,CASSSTQGMNQPQHF,TGTGCCAGCAGCTCCACACAGGGCATGAATCAGCCCCAGCATTTT
TRBJ1-2,TRBD1,TRBV9,-,CASSVVTTGGGDGYTF,TGTGCCAGCAGCGTAGTGACGACAGGGGGAGGGGATGGCTACACCTTC
TRBJ2-1,TRBD1,TRBV7-8,-,CASSKDRVHNEQFF,TGTGCCAGCAGCAAGGACAGGGTCCACAATGAGCAGTTCTTC
TRBJ1-1,-,TRBV29-1,-,CSAREDSRPNTEAFF,TGCAGCGCTAGAGAGGACAGCCGACCGAACACTGAAGCTTTCTTT
TRBJ1-1,TRBD1,TRBV19,-,CASNTGAGAFF,TGTGCCAGTAACACAGGGGCCGGCGCTTTCTTT
TRBJ2-7,-,TRBV7-9,-,CASSLNDGAPYEQYF,TGTGCCAGCAGCTTAAATGATGGGGCCCCCTACGAGCAGTACTTC
TRBJ1-1,-,TRBV4-3,-,CASSLDWQNTEAFF,TGCGCCAGCAGCCTAGACTGGCAGAACACTGAAGCTTTCTTT
TRBJ1-5,-,TRBV6-5,-,CASRRGMAVNQPQHF,TGTGCCAGCAGGCGGGGTATGGCGGTCAATCAGCCCCAGCATTTT
TRBJ1-1,-,TRBV7-9,-,CASSSTGMNTEAFF,TGTGCCAGCAGCTCCACGGGGATGAACACTGAAGCTTTCTTT
TRBJ1-5,TRBD1,TRBV19,few,CASRGTGDSQPQHF,TGTGCCAGTAGAGGGACAGGAGATAGTCAGCCCCAGCATTTT